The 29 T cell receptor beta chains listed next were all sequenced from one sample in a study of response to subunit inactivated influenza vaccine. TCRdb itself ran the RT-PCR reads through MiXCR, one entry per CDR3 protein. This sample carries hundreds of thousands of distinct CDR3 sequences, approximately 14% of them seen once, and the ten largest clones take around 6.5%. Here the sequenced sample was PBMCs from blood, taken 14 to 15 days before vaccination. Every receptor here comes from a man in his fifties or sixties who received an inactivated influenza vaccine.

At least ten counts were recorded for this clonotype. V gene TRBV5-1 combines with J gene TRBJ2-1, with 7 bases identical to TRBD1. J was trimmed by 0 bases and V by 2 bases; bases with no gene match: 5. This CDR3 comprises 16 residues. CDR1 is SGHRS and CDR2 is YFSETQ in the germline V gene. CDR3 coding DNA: TGCGCCAGCAGCTTACAGGGGCTCAGCTCCTACAATGAGCAGTTCTTC. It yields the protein CASSLQGLSSYNEQFF.

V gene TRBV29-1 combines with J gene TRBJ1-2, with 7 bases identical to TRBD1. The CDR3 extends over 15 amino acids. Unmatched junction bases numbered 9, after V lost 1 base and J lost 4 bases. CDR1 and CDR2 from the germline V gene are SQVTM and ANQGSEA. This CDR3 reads CSVEVWRTGSYGYTF. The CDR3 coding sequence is TGCAGCGTTGAAGTCTGGAGGACAGGAAGCTATGGCTACACCTTC. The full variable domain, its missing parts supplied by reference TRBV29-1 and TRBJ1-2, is SAVISQKPSRDICQRGTSLTIQCQVDSQVTMMFWYRQQPGQSLTLIATANQGSEATYESGFVIDKFPISRPNLTFSTLTVSNMSPEDSSIYLCSVEVWRTGSYGYTFGSGTRLTVV.

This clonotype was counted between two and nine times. This CDR3 reads CASSRTIGQPQHF. DNA for the CDR3: TGTGCCAGCAGTCGGACCATAGGGCAGCCCCAGCATTTT. This sequence joins TRBV7-2 and TRBJ1-5; D gene unclear. The CDR3 is made up of 13 amino acids. The germline V gene encodes CDR1 SGHTA and CDR2 FQGNSA. The ends were cut back, 6 bases at V and 7 bases at J, with 13 bases in the middle.

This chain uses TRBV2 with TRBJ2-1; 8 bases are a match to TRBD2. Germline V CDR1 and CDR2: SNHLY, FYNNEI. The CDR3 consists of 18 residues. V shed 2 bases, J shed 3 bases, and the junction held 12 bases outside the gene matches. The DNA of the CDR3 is TGTGCCAGCAGTGAAACGGTCGAGTGGGGGACTAGCTACAATGAGCAGTTCTTC. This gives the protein CASSETVEWGTSYNEQFF.

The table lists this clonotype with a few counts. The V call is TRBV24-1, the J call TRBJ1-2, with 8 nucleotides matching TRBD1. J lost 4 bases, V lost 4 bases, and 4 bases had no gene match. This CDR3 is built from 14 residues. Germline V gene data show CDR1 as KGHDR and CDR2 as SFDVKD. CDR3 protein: CATSEPGTGYGYTF. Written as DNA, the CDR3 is TGTGCCACCAGTGAACCCGGGACAGGCTATGGCTACACCTTC.

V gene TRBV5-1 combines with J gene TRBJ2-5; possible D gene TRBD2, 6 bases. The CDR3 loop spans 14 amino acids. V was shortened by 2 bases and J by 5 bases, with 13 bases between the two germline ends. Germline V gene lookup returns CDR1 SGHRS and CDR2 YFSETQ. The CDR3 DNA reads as TGCGCCAGCAGCTTTTACGGGAGAATGGAGACCCAGTACTTC. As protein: CASSFYGRMETQYF.

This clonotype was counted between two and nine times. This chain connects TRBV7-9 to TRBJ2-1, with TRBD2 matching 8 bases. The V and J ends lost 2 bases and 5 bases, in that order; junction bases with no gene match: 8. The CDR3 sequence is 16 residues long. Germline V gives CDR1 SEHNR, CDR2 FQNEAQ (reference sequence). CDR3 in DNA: TGTGCCAGCAGCTTACCCGCGGGAGGAACAAACAATGAGCAGTTCTTC. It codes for CASSLPAGGTNNEQFF.

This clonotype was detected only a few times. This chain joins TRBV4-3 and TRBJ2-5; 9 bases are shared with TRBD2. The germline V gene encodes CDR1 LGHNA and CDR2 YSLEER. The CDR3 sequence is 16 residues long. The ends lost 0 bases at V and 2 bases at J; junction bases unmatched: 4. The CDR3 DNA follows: TGCGCCAGCAGCCAAGATTTTCTAGCGGGGCAAGAGACCCAGTACTTC. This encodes CASSQDFLAGQETQYF.

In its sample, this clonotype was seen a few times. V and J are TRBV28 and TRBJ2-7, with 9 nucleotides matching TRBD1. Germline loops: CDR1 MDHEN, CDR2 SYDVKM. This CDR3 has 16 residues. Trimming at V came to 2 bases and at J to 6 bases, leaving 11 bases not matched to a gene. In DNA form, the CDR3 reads TGTGCCAGCAGTTTACCATACGGACAGGGGTTCGTCGAGCAGTACTTC. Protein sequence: CASSLPYGQGFVEQYF.

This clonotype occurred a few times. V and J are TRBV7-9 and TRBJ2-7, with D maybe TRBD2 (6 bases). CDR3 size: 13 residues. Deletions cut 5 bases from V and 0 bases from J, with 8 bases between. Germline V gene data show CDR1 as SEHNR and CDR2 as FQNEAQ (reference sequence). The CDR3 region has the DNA TGTGCCAGCAGCGCGGGACCCTCCTACGAGCAGTACTTC. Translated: CASSAGPSYEQYF.

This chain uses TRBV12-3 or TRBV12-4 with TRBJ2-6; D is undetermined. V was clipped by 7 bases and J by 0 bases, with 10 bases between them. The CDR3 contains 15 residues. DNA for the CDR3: TGTGCCAGCATGGTTCCCTTCTCTGGGGCCAACGTCCTGACTTTC. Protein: CASMVPFSGANVLTF.

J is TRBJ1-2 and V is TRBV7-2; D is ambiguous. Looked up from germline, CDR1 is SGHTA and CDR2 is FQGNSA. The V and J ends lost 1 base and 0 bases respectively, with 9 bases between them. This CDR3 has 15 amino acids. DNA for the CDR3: TGTGCCAGCAGCTTAGGCCCTGGGGCTAACTATGGCTACACCTTC. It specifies CASSLGPGANYGYTF. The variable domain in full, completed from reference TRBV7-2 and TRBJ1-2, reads GAGVSQSPSNKVTEKGKDVELRCDPISGHTALYWYRQSLGQGLEFLIYFQGNSAPDKSGLPSDRFSAERTGGSVSTLTIQRTQQEDSAVYLCASSLGPGANYGYTFGSGTRLTVV.

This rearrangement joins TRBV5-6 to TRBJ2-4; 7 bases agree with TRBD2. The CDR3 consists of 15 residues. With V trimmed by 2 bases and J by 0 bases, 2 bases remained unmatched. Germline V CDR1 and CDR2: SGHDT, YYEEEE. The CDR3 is CASSFRGGAKNIQYF. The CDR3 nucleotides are TGTGCCAGCAGCTTCCGCGGGGGAGCCAAAAACATTCAGTACTTC.

The CDR3, as DNA: TGCAGTGCTATAGGAAGGGTGGTAGAGCGTCTAGAGACCCAGTACTTC. Translating it yields CSAIGRVVERLETQYF. The chain combines TRBV20-1 with TRBJ2-5; D ambiguous. Germline CDR1 is DFQATT and CDR2 is SNEGSKA (reference sequence). CDR3 length: 16 residues. Trimming took 4 bases from V and 4 from J, leaving 22 bases between them.

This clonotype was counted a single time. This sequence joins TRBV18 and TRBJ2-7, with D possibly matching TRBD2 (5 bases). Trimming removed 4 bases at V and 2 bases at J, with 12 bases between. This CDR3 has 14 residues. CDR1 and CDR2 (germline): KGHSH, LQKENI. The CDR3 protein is CASSQADGPYEQYF. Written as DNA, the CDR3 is TGTGCCAGCTCACAAGCGGACGGACCCTACGAGCAGTACTTC.

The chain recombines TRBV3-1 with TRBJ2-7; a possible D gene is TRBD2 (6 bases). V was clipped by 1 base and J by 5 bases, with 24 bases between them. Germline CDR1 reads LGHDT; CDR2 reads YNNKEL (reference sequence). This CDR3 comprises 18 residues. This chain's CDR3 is CASSQVVRDFREVDEQYF. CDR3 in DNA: TGTGCCAGCAGCCAAGTGGTTCGGGACTTTAGGGAAGTGGACGAGCAGTACTTC.

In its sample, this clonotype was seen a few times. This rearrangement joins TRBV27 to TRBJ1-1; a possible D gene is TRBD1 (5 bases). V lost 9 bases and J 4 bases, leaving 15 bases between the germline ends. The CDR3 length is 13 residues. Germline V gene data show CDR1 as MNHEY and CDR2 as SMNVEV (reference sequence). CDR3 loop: CASRRGLGTEAFF. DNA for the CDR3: TGTGCCAGTAGAAGGGGTTTGGGCACTGAAGCTTTCTTT.

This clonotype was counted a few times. CDR3 sequence (DNA): TGTGCCAGCAGCCAGACTAGCGGGGCGAACACCGGGGAGCTGTTTTTT. Translating gives CASSQTSGANTGELFF. V usage is TRBV7-9 and J usage is TRBJ2-2, with TRBD2 matching 11 bases. J gave up 0 bases and V 5 bases, and 2 bases lay outside the gene matches. CDR3 size: 16 residues. Germline V gene data show CDR1 as SEHNR and CDR2 as FQNEAQ (reference sequence).

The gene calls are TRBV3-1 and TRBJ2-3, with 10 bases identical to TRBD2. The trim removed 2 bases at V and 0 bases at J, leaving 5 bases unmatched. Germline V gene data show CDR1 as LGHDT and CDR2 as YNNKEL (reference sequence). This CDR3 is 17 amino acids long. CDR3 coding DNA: TGTGCCAGCAGCCAACCGGGACTAGCGAAAAGCACAGATACGCAGTATTTT. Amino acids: CASSQPGLAKSTDTQYF.

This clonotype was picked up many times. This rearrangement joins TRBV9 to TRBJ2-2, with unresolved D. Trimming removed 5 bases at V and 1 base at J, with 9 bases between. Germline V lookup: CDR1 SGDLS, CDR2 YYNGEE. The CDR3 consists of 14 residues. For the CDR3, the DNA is TGTGCCAGCAGTCCCTTTGAGAACACCGGGGAGCTGTTTTTT. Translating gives CASSPFENTGELFF.

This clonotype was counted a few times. The CDR3 DNA reads as TGTGCCACCAGTGACTACAGGGGCCAGCCCCAGCATTTT. It encodes CATSDYRGQPQHF. The chain couples TRBV24-1 to TRBJ1-5; 7 bases agree with TRBD1. The CDR3 is 13 residues long. Germline CDR1 and CDR2: KGHDR and SFDVKD. The trim removed 4 bases at V and 7 bases at J, leaving 3 bases unmatched.

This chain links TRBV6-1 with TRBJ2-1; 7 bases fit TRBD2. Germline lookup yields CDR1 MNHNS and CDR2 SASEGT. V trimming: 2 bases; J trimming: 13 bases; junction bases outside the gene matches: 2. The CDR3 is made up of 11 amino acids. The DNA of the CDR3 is TGTGCCAGCAGTGAAACGGGACTACAGTTCTTC. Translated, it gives CASSETGLQFF.

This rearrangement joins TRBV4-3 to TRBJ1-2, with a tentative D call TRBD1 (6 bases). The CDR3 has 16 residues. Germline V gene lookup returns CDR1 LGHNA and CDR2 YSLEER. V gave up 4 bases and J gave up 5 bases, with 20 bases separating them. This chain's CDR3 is CASSPRFQGNLYGYTF. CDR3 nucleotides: TGCGCCAGCAGCCCAAGATTTCAGGGGAATTTATATGGCTACACCTTC.

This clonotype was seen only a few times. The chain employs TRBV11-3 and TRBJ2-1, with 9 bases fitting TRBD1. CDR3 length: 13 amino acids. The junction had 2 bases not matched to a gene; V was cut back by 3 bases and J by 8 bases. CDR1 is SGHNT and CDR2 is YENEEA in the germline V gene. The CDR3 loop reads CASSLGTGYEQFF. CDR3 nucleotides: TGTGCCAGCAGCTTGGGGACAGGGTATGAGCAGTTCTTC.

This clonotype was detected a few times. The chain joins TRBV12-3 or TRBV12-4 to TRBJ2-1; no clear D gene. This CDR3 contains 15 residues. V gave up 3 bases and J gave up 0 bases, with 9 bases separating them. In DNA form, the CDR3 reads TGTGCCAGCAGTTTTGCTAGGGCCTCCTACAATGAGCAGTTCTTC. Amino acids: CASSFARASYNEQFF.

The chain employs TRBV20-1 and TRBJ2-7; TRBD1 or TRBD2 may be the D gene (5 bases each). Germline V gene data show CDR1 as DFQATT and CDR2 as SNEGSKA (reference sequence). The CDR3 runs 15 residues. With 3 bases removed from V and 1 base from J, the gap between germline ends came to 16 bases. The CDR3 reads CSASFWDGYSYEQYF. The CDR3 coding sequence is TGCAGTGCTAGCTTTTGGGACGGATATTCCTACGAGCAGTACTTC.

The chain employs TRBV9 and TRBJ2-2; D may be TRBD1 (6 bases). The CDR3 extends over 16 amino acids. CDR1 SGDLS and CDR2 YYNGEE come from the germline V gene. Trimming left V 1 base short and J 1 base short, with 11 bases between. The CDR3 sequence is CASSVNPGQNTGELFF. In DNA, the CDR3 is TGTGCCAGCAGCGTAAACCCGGGACAGAACACCGGGGAGCTGTTTTTT.

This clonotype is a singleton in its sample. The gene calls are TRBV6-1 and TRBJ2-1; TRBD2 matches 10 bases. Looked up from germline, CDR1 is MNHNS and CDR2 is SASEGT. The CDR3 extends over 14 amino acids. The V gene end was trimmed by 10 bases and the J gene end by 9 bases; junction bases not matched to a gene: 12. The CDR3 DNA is TGTGCCACGGGGGGAGCGGGAGGGCCAGGTGAGCAGTTCTTC. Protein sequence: CATGGAGGPGEQFF.

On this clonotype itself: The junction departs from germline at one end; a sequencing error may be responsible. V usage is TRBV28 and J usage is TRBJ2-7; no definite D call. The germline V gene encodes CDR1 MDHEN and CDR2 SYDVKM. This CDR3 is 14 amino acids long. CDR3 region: CASSPVLGSYGQYF. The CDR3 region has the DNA TGTGCCAGCAGCCCAGTCTTGGGCTCCTACGGGCAGTACTTC.